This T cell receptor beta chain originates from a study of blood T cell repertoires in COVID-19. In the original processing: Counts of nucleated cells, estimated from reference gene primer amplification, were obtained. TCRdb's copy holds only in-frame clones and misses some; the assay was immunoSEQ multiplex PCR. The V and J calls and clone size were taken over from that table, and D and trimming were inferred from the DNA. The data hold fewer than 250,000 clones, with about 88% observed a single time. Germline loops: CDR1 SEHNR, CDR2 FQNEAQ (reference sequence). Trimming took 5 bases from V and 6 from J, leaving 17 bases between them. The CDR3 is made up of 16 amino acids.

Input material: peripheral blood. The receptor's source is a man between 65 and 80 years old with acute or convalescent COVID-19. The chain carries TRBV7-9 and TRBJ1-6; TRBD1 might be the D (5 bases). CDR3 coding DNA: TGTGCCAGCAGCCCGTCGATCGGGGGTGGTAATTCACCCCTCCACTTT. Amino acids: CASSPSIGGGNSPLHF.